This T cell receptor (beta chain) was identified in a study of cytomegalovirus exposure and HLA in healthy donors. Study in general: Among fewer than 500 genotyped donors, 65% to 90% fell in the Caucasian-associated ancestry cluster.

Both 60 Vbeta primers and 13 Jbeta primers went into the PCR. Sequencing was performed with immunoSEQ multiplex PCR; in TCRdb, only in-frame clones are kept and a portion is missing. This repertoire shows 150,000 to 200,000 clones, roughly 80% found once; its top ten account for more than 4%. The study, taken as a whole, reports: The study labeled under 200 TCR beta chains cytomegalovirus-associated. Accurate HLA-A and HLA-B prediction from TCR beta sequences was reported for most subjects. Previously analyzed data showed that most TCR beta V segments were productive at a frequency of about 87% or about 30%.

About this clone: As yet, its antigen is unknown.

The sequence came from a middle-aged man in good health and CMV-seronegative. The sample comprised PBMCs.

In DNA form, the CDR3 reads TGTGCCAGCAGCCCCCCAACAGGGGGCGCTGGGACTGAAGCTTTCTTT. This translates into CASSPPTGGAGTEAFF. This chain joins TRBV5-6 and TRBJ1-1, with 9 bases lining up with TRBD1. The V gene's germline CDR1 is SGHDT and CDR2 YYEEEE. Unmatched junction bases numbered 12, after V lost 4 bases and J lost 5 bases. This CDR3 region has 16 residues.